The 9 T cell receptor beta chains reported below all come from one sample, sequenced in a study of OX40 agonist ivuxolimab in advanced cancers. Measured with immunoSEQ multiplex PCR; TCRdb has only the in-frame clones, and not every one. The sample holds about 73,000 clones; 85% to 90% are singletons and the top ten take 0.4% to 0.55%. The sequencing used CD4+ or CD8+ T cells sorted from blood, collected in a trial of the OX40 agonist ivuxolimab. Every receptor here comes from an adult with an advanced solid tumor such as melanoma, head and neck, liver or kidney cancer.

V and J are TRBV7-9 and TRBJ1-2, with D uncertain. CDR1 and CDR2 (germline): SEHNR, FQNEAQ (reference sequence). V lost 1 base to trimming and J lost 7 bases, with 10 bases between them. The CDR3 spans 13 residues. The CDR3 protein is CASSLDMGSGYTF. Here the CDR3 DNA reads TGTGCCAGCAGCTTAGACATGGGCTCTGGCTACACCTTC. Full variable domain (rest looked up from reference TRBV7-9 and TRBJ1-2): DTGVSQNPRHKITKRGQNVTFRCDPISEHNRLYWYRQTLGQGPEFLTYFQNEAQLEKSRLLSDRFSAERPKGSFSTLEIQRTEQGDSAMYLCASSLDMGSGYTFGSGTRLTVV.

The gene calls are TRBV14 and TRBJ2-5, with 13 bases lining up with TRBD2. Germline trimming cut 4 bases from V and 4 bases from J; bases unmatched to any gene: 6. Germline-derived CDR1 and CDR2 are SGHDN and FVKESK. CDR3 length: 16 residues. The CDR3 DNA follows: TGTGCCAGCAGCCTTCGACTAGCGGGAGGACGAGAGACCCAGTACTTC. Amino acids: CASSLRLAGGRETQYF.

The chain combines TRBV19 with TRBJ2-1; D remains unclear. Germline assignment: CDR1 LNHDA and CDR2 SQIVND (reference sequence). Trimming removed 6 bases at V and 7 bases at J, with 16 bases between. CDR3 length equals 14 residues. CDR3 bases: TGTGCCAGTAGAAACCCGGCAGTCACAAATGAGCAGTTCTTC. This gives the protein CASRNPAVTNEQFF.

This chain joins TRBV5-1 and TRBJ2-3; D is uncertain. Germline assignment: CDR1 SGHRS and CDR2 YFSETQ. The CDR3 loop spans 11 amino acids. The V and J ends lost 2 bases and 5 bases respectively, with 3 bases between them. The CDR3 DNA reads as TGCGCCAGCAGCTTTATAGATACGCAGTATTTT. Its translation is CASSFIDTQYF. The variable domain in full, completed from reference TRBV5-1 and TRBJ2-3, reads KAGVTQTPRYLIKTRGQQVTLSCSPISGHRSVSWYQQTPGQGLQFLFEYFSETQRNKGNFPGRFSGRQFSNSRSEMNVSTLELGDSALYLCASSFIDTQYFGPGTRLTVL.

The rearrangement joins TRBV5-1 to TRBJ1-2; no clear D. The CDR3 totals 14 residues. Germline V gene data show CDR1 as SGHRS and CDR2 as YFSETQ. V was shortened by 4 bases and J by 7 bases, with 17 bases between the two germline ends. This CDR3 is CASSGAGEWSGYTF. Written as DNA, the CDR3 is TGCGCCAGCAGCGGTGCCGGGGAATGGAGTGGCTACACCTTC.

Regarding this clone: The same CDR3 can be traced to other DNA sequences in this sample. The rearrangement links TRBV11-3 to TRBJ2-7, with unresolved D. Per germline, CDR1 SGHNT and CDR2 YENEEA. The CDR3 consists of 15 residues. Trimming removed 1 base from V and 0 bases from J, with 10 bases in between. The CDR3 DNA sequence: TGTGCCAGCAGCTTAGCGGGTGGCAGCTCCTACGAGCAGTACTTC. Translated: CASSLAGGSSYEQYF.

The CDR3 sequence: CASSPKAGNAISGANVLTF. CDR3 nucleotides: TGTGCCAGCTCACCAAAGGCAGGTAACGCCATCTCTGGGGCCAACGTCCTGACTTTC. The chain combines TRBV18 with TRBJ2-6; D ambiguous. Germline V gives CDR1 KGHSH, CDR2 LQKENI. The CDR3 covers 19 residues. V was pared by 2 bases and J by 0 bases, with 17 bases between.

The V and J genes are TRBV28 and TRBJ2-7; possible D gene TRBD1, 6 bases. CDR3 length equals 12 residues. Germline values: CDR1 MDHEN, CDR2 SYDVKM. V lost 10 bases to trimming and J lost 5 bases, with 15 bases between them. This CDR3 reads CATTTTGNEQYF. The DNA for the CDR3 is TGTGCCACCACAACCACAGGGAACGAGCAGTACTTC.

In DNA form, the CDR3 reads TGTGCCAGCAGCCGCCAGGGACTAGCGGAAACCAGCACAGATACGCAGTATTTT. The encoded protein is CASSRQGLAETSTDTQYF. The gene calls are TRBV4-2 and TRBJ2-3; 11 bases fit TRBD2. V lost 4 bases to trimming and J lost 0 bases; unmatched junction nucleotides: 9. Germline CDR1 reads LGHNA; CDR2 reads YNFKEQ. This CDR3 comprises 18 residues.